This T cell receptor beta chain appears in the sequencing data of a study of CD4 and CD8 cells across lung adenocarcinoma regions. The table lists this clonotype with a count of one. One end of the junction is discordant with germline, which a read error may explain. The germline V gene has CDR1 LGHNA and CDR2 YNFKEQ. This CDR3 spans 19 amino acids. In TCRdb, the PCR reads were re-called with MiXCR into one record per CDR3 protein. This sample has 12,000 or so distinct CDR3 sequences, with 45% to 55% found just once. Localized lung adenocarcinoma, a non-small cell lung cancer, affected the donors. V usage is TRBV4-2 and J usage is TRBJ2-5, with 8 nucleotides matching TRBD2. Sequencing input: CD8+ T cells from the margin of a lung tumor. The clonotype was recovered from a female donor with lung adenocarcinoma. The CD4 and CD8 labels of this study may be unreliable. The CDR3 protein is CASSPGAGGGGLDQETQYF. The CDR3 DNA reads as TGTGCCAGCAGCCCAGGGGCGGGCGGCGGGGGGTTGGACCAAGAGACGCAGTACTTC.